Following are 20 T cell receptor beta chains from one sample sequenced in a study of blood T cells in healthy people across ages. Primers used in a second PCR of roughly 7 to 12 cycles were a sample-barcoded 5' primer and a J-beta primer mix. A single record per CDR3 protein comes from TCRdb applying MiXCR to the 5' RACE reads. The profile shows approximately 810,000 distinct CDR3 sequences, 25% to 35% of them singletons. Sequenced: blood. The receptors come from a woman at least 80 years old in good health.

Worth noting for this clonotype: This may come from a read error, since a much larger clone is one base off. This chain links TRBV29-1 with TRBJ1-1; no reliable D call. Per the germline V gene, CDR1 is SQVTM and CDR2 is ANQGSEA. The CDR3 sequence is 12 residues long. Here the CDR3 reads CAVRVANTEAFF. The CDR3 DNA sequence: TGCGCCGTCCGGGTAGCGAACACTGAAGCTTTCTTT.

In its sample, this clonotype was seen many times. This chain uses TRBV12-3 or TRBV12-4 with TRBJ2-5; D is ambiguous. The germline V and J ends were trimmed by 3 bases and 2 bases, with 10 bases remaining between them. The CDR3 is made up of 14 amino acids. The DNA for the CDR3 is TGTGCCAGCAGTTTCTCCCAGATTCAAGAGACCCAGTACTTC. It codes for CASSFSQIQETQYF.

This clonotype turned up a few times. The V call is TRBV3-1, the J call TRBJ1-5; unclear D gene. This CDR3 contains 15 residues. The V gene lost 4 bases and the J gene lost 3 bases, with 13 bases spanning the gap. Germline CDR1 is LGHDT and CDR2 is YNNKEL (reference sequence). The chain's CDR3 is CASSPRGSINQPQHF. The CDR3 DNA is TGTGCCAGCAGCCCACGCGGTTCTATCAATCAGCCCCAGCATTTT.

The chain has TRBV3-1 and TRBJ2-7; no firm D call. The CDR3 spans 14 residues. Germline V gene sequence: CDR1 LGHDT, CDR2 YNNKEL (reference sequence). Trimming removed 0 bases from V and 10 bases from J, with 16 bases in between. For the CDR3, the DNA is TGTGCCAGCAGCCAAGAACGGCGTGTAAAGCGACAGTACTTC. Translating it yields CASSQERRVKRQYF.

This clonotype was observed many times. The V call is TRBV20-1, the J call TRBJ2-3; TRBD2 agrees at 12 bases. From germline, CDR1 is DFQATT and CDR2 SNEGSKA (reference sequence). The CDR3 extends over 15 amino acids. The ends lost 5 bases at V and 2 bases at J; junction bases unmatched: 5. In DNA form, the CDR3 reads TGCAGTGCTCCCCGGACTAGCGGGGCCACAGATACGCAGTATTTT. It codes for CSAPRTSGATDTQYF.

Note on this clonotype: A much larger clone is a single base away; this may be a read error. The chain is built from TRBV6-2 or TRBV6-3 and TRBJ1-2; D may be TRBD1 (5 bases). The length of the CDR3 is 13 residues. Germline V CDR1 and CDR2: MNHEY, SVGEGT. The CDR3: CASSLDSLNGCTF. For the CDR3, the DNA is TGTGCCAGCAGTCTTGACAGCCTGAATGGCTGCACCTTC.

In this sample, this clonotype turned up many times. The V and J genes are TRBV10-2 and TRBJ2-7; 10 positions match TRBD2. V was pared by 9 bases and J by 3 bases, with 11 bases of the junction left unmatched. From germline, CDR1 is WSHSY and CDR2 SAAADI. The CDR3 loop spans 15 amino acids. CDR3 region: CASKFSGGEDYEQYF. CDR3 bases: TGCGCCAGTAAGTTCAGCGGGGGGGAAGACTACGAGCAGTACTTC.

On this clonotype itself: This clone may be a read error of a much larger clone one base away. The DNA of the CDR3 is TGTGCCGGGGAGACAGGGGCCCCGAGGTCGCAAGAGACCCAGTTCTTC. It translates to CAGETGAPRSQETQFF. The chain links TRBV6-6 to TRBJ2-5; 8 bases fit TRBD1. TRBJ2-1 matches the DNA end more closely, so the J call is doubtful. The CDR3 covers 16 residues. Germline V gene lookup returns CDR1 MNHNY and CDR2 SVGAGI (reference sequence).

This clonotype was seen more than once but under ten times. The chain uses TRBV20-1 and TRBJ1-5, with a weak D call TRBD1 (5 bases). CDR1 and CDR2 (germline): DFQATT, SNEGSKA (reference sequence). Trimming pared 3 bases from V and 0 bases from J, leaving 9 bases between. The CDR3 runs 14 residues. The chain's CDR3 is CSARQGYSNQPQHF. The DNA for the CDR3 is TGCAGTGCTAGGCAGGGCTATAGCAATCAGCCCCAGCATTTT.

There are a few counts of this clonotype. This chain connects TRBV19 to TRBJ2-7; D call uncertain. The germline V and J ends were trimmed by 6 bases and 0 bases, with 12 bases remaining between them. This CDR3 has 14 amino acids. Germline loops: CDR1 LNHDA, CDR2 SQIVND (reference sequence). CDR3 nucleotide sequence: TGTGCCAGTAGACCCGACCGAGCCTCCTACGAGCAGTACTTC. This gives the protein CASRPDRASYEQYF.

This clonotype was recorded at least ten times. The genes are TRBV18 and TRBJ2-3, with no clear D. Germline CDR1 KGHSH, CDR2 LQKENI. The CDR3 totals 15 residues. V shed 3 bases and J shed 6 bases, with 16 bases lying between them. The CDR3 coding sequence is TGTGCCAGCTCACCGCCCACGGTGCTAGGGGATACGCAGTATTTT. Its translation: CASSPPTVLGDTQYF.

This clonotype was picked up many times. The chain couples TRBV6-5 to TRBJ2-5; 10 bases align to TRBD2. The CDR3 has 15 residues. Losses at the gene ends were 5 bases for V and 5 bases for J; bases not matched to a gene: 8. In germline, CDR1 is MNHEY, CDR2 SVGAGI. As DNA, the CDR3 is TGTGCCAGCAGTAACCAGCGGGGGGGCCGTGAGACCCAGTACTTC. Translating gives CASSNQRGGRETQYF.

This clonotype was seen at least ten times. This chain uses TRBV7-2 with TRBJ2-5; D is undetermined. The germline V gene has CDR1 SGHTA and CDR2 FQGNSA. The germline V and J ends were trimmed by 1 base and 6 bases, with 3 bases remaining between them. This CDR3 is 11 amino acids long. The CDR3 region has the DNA TGTGCCAGCAGCTTAGACCAGACCCAGTACTTC. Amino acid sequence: CASSLDQTQYF.

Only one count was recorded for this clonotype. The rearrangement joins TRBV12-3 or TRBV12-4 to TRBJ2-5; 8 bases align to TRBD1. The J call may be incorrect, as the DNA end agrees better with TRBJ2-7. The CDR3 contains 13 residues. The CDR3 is CASSPGGVYEQYF. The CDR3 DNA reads TGTGCCAGCTCACCAGGGGGCGTCTACGAGCAGTACTTC.

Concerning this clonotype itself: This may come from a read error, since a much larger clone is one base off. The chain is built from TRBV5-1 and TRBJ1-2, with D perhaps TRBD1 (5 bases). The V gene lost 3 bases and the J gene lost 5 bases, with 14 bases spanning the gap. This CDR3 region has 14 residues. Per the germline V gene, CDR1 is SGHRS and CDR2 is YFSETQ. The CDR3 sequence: CASSCGRAVYGYTF. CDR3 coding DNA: TGCGCCAGCAGCTGCGGCAGGGCCGTTTATGGCTACACCTTC.

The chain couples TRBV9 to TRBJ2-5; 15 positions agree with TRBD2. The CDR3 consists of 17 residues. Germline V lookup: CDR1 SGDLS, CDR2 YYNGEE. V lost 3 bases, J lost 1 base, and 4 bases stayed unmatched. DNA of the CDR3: TGTGCCAGCAGCGAAGGGACTAGCGGGGGGACCCAAGAGACCCAGTACTTC. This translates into CASSEGTSGGTQETQYF.

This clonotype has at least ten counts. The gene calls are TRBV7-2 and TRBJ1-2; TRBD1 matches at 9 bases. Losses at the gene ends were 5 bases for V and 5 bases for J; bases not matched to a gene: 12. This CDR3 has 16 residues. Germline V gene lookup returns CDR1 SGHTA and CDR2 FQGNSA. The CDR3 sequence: CASSPLTGTGTYGYTF. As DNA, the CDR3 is TGTGCCAGCAGCCCCCTCACCGGGACAGGGACATATGGCTACACCTTC.

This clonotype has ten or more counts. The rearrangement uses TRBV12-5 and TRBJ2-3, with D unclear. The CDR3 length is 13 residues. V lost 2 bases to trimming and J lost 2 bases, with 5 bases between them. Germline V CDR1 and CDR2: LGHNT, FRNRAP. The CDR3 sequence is CASGLTHTDTQYF. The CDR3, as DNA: TGTGCTAGTGGTTTGACCCACACAGATACGCAGTATTTT.

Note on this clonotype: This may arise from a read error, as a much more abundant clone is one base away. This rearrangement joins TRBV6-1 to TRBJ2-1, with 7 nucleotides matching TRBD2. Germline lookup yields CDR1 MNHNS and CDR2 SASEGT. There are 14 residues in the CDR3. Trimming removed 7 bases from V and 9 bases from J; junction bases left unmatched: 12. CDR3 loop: CASTAGGGTTEQFF. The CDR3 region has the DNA TGTGCCAGCACCGCCGGGGGAGGGACCACTGAGCAGTTCTTC.

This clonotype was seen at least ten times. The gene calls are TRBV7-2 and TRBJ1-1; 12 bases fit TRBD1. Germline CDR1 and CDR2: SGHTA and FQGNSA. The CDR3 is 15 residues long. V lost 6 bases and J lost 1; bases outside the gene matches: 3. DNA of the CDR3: TGTGCCAGCAGTCGGGACAGGGGGCGGAACACTGAAGCTTTCTTT. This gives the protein CASSRDRGRNTEAFF.